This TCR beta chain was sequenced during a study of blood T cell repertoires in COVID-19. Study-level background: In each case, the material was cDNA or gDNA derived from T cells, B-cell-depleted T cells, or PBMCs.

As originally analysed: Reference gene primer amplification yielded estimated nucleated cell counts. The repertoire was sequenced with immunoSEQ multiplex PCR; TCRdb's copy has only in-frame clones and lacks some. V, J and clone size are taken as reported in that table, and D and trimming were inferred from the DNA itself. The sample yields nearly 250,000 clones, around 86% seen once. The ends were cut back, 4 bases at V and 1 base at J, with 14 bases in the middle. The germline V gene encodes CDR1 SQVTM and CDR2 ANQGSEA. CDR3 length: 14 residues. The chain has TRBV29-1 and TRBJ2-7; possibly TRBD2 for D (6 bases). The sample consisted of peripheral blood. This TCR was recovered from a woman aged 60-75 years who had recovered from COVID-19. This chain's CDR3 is CSVVGGGSSYEQYF. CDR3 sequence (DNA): TGCAGCGTTGTGGGGGGTGGCAGTTCCTACGAGCAGTACTTC.